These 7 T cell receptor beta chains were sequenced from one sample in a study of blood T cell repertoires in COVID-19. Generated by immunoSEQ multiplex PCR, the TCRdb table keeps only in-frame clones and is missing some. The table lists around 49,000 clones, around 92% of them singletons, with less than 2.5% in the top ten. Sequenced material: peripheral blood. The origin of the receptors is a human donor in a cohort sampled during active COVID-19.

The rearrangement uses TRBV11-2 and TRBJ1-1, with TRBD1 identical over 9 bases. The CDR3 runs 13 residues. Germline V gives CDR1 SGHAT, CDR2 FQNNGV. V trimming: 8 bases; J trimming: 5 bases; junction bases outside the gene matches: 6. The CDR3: CASGIDRGTEAFF. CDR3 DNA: TGTGCCAGCGGAATAGACAGGGGGACTGAAGCTTTCTTT.

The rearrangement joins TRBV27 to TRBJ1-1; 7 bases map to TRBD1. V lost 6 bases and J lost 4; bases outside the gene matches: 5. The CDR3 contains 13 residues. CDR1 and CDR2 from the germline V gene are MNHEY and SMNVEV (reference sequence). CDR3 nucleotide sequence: TGTGCCAGCAGATTTCAGGGGGGCACTGAAGCTTTCTTT. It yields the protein CASRFQGGTEAFF.

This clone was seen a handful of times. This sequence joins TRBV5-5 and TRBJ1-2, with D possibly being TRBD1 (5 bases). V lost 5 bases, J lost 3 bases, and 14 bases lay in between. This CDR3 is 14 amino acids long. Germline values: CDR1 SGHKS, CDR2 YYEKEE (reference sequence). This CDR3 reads CASRKEDSYYGYTF. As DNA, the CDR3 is TGTGCCAGCAGGAAAGAAGACAGCTACTATGGCTACACCTTC.

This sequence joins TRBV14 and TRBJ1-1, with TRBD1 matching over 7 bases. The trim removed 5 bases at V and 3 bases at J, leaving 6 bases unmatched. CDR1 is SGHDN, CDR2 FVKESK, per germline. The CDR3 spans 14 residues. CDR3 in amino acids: CASSFRGWYTEAFF. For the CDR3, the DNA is TGTGCCAGCAGCTTCAGGGGGTGGTACACTGAAGCTTTCTTT.

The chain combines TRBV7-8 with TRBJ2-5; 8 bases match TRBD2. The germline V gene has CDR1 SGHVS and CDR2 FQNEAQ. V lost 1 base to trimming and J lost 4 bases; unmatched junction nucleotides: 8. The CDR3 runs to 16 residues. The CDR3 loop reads CASSLGSGGPGETQYF. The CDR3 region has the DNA TGTGCCAGCAGCTTAGGCTCGGGGGGGCCGGGAGAGACCCAGTACTTC.

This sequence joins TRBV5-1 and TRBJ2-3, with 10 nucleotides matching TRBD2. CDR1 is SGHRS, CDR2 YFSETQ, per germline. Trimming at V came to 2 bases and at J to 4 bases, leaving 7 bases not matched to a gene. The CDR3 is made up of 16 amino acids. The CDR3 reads CASSFLGAGGPDTQYF. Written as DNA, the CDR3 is TGCGCCAGCAGCTTTCTCGGAGCGGGGGGGCCAGATACGCAGTATTTT.

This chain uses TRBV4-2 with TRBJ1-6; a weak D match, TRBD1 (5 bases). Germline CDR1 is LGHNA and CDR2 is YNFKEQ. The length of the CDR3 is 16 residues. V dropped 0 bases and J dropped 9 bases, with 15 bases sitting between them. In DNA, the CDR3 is TGTGCCAGCAGCCAAGATCAGGGAAGTGCGCTTTCACCCCTCCACTTT. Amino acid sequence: CASSQDQGSALSPLHF.